The 21 T cell receptor beta chains reported below all come from one sample, sequenced in a study of beta chain features in type 1 diabetes. cDNA synthesis used the whole RNA isolate, giving expressed TCRB sequences. Assay: immunoSEQ multiplex PCR; the TCRdb copy retains only in-frame clones and omits some. The sample yields some 290,000 clones, roughly an eighth seen once. Study-level points and caveats: Within each of all four CD4+ subsets, Type 1 diabetes patients had TCRB CDR3s that were moderately but significantly shorter.

No cognate antigen is known for these TCRs. The material sequenced was naive CD4+ T cells from blood. The receptors were sampled from a man aged 30 to 39 with type 1 diabetes.

This clone was seen a few times. This chain links TRBV2 with TRBJ2-3; 8 nucleotides match TRBD1. V dropped 8 bases and J dropped 3; count of bases not matched to a gene: 10. CDR3 length: 15 residues. From germline, CDR1 is SNHLY and CDR2 FYNNEI. For the CDR3, the DNA is TGTGCCAGCTCGCCCAACGGGGACAGGACAGATACGCAGTATTTT. As protein: CASSPNGDRTDTQYF.

This clone was found a few times. The CDR3 protein is CSAPRPDRELNEQFF. CDR3 in DNA: TGCAGCGCCCCCCGCCCGGACAGGGAACTCAATGAGCAGTTCTTC. The rearrangement uses TRBV29-1 and TRBJ2-1; 8 bases align to TRBD1. The V and J ends lost 7 bases and 6 bases, in that order; junction bases with no gene match: 14. CDR1 is SQVTM, CDR2 ANQGSEA, per germline. CDR3 size: 15 residues.

This clone was picked up a small number of times. This sequence joins TRBV19 and TRBJ2-5; D possibly corresponds to TRBD2 (5 bases). The CDR3 has 14 amino acids. V was clipped by 6 bases and J by 5 bases, with 16 bases between them. Germline V gene sequence: CDR1 LNHDA, CDR2 SQIVND (reference sequence). Here the CDR3 reads CASSSSGTAETQYF. The CDR3 nucleotides read TGTGCCAGTAGCTCCTCGGGAACCGCGGAGACCCAGTACTTC.

This clone has only a few counts. This chain connects TRBV28 to TRBJ2-7, with D possibly matching TRBD2 (6 bases). Germline CDR1 is MDHEN and CDR2 is SYDVKM. This CDR3 is 13 amino acids long. V shed 7 bases and J shed 0 bases, with 10 bases lying between them. CDR3 amino acids: CASKVSGSYEQYF. The CDR3 DNA sequence: TGTGCCAGCAAGGTTAGCGGCTCCTACGAGCAGTACTTC.

V usage is TRBV7-9 and J usage is TRBJ1-1; D not certain. This CDR3 contains 12 residues. The V gene's germline CDR1 is SEHNR and CDR2 FQNEAQ (reference sequence). V was shortened by 5 bases and J by 1 base, with 5 bases between the two germline ends. Here the CDR3 DNA reads TGTGCCAGCAGCCACAGGAACACTGAAGCTTTCTTT. Its protein product is CASSHRNTEAFF.

This clone appeared once. The chain joins TRBV5-6 to TRBJ2-1; the D gene is possibly TRBD1 (5 bases). CDR1 is SGHDT, CDR2 YYEEEE, per germline. This CDR3 contains 14 residues. Trimming stripped 4 bases from V and 4 bases from J, with 12 bases between. DNA of the CDR3: TGTGCCAGCAGCCAGAAGGGGCCTTACAATGAGCAGTTCTTC. Protein product: CASSQKGPYNEQFF. Full variable domain (rest looked up from reference TRBV5-6 and TRBJ2-1): DAGVTQSPTHLIKTRGQQVTLRCSPKSGHDTVSWYQQALGQGPQFIFQYYEEEERQRGNFPDRFSGHQFPNYSSELNVNALLLGDSALYLCASSQKGPYNEQFFGPGTRLTVL.

The genes are TRBV7-9 and TRBJ2-7; TRBD1 matches at 8 bases. Germline trimming cut 1 base from V and 5 bases from J; bases unmatched to any gene: 4. CDR3 size: 14 residues. Germline V gives CDR1 SEHNR, CDR2 FQNEAQ (reference sequence). The CDR3 sequence: CASSLGQGFHEQYF. The CDR3 bases are TGTGCCAGCAGCTTAGGACAGGGGTTCCACGAGCAGTACTTC.

The chain links TRBV10-3 to TRBJ1-4; no reliable D call. The germline CDR1 and CDR2 sequences are ENHRY and SYGVKD. The CDR3 has 14 amino acids. Trimming took 4 bases from V and 1 from J, leaving 7 bases between them. CDR3 sequence: CAISGSGTNEKLFF. The CDR3 DNA reads as TGTGCCATCAGTGGGAGTGGAACTAATGAAAAACTGTTTTTT.

This chain links TRBV6-1 with TRBJ1-1; 9 bases fit TRBD1. J was trimmed by 5 bases and V by 2 bases; bases with no gene match: 3. The CDR3 is made up of 14 amino acids. CDR1 MNHNS and CDR2 SASEGT come from the germline V gene. The CDR3 bases are TGTGCCAGCAGTGAAAACAGGGGGCGGACTGAAGCTTTCTTT. Translation: CASSENRGRTEAFF.

The chain uses TRBV15 and TRBJ1-5; D ambiguous. Germline-derived CDR1 and CDR2 are LNHNV and YYDKDF (reference sequence). The V end was cut by 0 bases, the J end by 1 base, with 13 bases between. The CDR3 has 17 residues. The CDR3 DNA reads as TGTGCCACCAGCAGAGATACAAGGGCGGGAAGCAATCAGCCCCAGCATTTT. It codes for CATSRDTRAGSNQPQHF. The entire variable domain, with the rest obtained from reference TRBV15 and TRBJ1-5, is as follows: DAMVIQNPRYQVTQFGKPVTLSCSQTLNHNVMYWYQQKSSQAPKLLFHYYDKDFNNEADTPDNFQSRRPNTSFCFLDIRSPGLGDTAMYLCATSRDTRAGSNQPQHFGDGTRLSIL.

The chain has TRBV7-3 and TRBJ1-1; 7 positions match TRBD1. The germline gives CDR1 SGHTA, CDR2 FQGTGA. With 5 bases clipped from V and 3 bases from J, the junction kept 3 bases outside the gene matches. The CDR3 length is 13 residues. Written as DNA, the CDR3 is TGTGCCAGCAGCATACAGGGGCACACTGAAGCTTTCTTT. The encoded protein is CASSIQGHTEAFF.

This clone was counted only a few times. Here the CDR3 reads CASSLLAGISYEQYF. In DNA, the CDR3 is TGTGCCAGCAGCTTACTAGCGGGTATCTCCTACGAGCAGTACTTC. The genes are TRBV7-2 and TRBJ2-7; the match to TRBD2 covers 8 bases. J lost 0 bases, V lost 2 bases, and 3 bases had no gene match. The CDR3 runs to 15 residues. CDR1 and CDR2 (germline): SGHTA, FQGNSA.

The chain links TRBV5-1 to TRBJ2-1, with 10 bases fitting TRBD1. Germline-derived CDR1 and CDR2 are SGHRS and YFSETQ. V gave up 3 bases and J gave up 3 bases; unmatched junction bases: 3. The CDR3 extends over 15 amino acids. The DNA of the CDR3 is TGCGCCAGCAGCTCCGGGACAGGGGACTACAATGAGCAGTTCTTC. Its protein is CASSSGTGDYNEQFF.

There are a few counts of this clone. The gene calls are TRBV9 and TRBJ1-3, with 9 bases identical to TRBD1. The CDR3 spans 15 residues. The junction had 8 bases not matched to a gene; V was cut back by 4 bases and J by 6 bases. Looked up from germline, CDR1 is SGDLS and CDR2 is YYNGEE. CDR3 bases: TGTGCCAGCAGCTCCCGGGACAGGGAAGAAAACACCATATATTTT. Translating it yields CASSSRDREENTIYF.

The chain is built from TRBV11-2 and TRBJ2-1; tentatively, D is TRBD2 (6 bases). The CDR3 extends over 15 amino acids. V was shortened by 3 bases and J by 7 bases, with 16 bases between the two germline ends. Per the germline V gene, CDR1 is SGHAT and CDR2 is FQNNGV. The CDR3: CASSLSLEGGNEQFF. The CDR3 DNA follows: TGTGCCAGCAGCTTGAGTTTGGAGGGTGGGAATGAGCAGTTCTTC.

The table lists this clone with a few counts. The V gene is TRBV7-2, the J gene TRBJ2-2; D perhaps matches TRBD2 (6 bases). The V and J ends lost 5 bases and 3 bases respectively, with 10 bases between them. CDR3 length: 14 amino acids. In germline, CDR1 is SGHTA, CDR2 FQGNSA. CDR3 amino acids: CASSPGGYTGELFF. CDR3 nucleotides: TGTGCCAGCAGCCCCGGGGGATACACCGGGGAGCTGTTTTTT.

This clone was found a few times. The J gene is TRBJ2-1, the V gene TRBV27, with a tentative D call TRBD1 (6 bases). The V end was cut by 4 bases, the J end by 12 bases, with 16 bases between. This CDR3 comprises 13 residues. The germline gives CDR1 MNHEY, CDR2 SMNVEV (reference sequence). This CDR3 reads CASSSRQAGGQFF. The CDR3 DNA reads as TGTGCCAGCAGTTCTCGACAGGCTGGTGGGCAGTTCTTC.

Only a few counts were recorded for this clone. The CDR3 DNA sequence: TGCGCCAGCAGCTCGGGAGGACTAGCGGGAGGGCTAACAGATACGCAGTATTTT. Translation: CASSSGGLAGGLTDTQYF. The V gene is TRBV5-1, the J gene TRBJ2-3; 15 bases fit TRBD2. The V segment lost 3 bases and the J segment 3 bases; nucleotides outside the gene matches: 8. The CDR3 is 18 amino acids. Germline V CDR1 and CDR2: SGHRS, YFSETQ. Full variable domain (rest looked up from reference TRBV5-1 and TRBJ2-3): KAGVTQTPRYLIKTRGQQVTLSCSPISGHRSVSWYQQTPGQGLQFLFEYFSETQRNKGNFPGRFSGRQFSNSRSEMNVSTLELGDSALYLCASSSGGLAGGLTDTQYFGPGTRLTVL.

This clone has just a few counts. Other DNA sequences from this sample encode an identical CDR3 as well. This chain joins TRBV9 and TRBJ2-1, with TRBD2 matching over 9 bases. V shed 2 bases and J 7 bases; nucleotides not matched to a gene: 1. This CDR3 spans 13 amino acids. Germline V gene sequence: CDR1 SGDLS, CDR2 YYNGEE. The CDR3 nucleotides read TGTGCCAGCAGCGTTACTAGCGGGAATGAGCAGTTCTTC. Protein product: CASSVTSGNEQFF.

A few counts support this clone. This chain uses TRBV27 with TRBJ2-5; 13 nucleotides line up with TRBD2. Germline CDR1 MNHEY, CDR2 SMNVEV (reference sequence). The CDR3 length is 15 residues. Trimming cost V 6 bases and J 2 bases; bases outside gene matches: 3. For the CDR3, the DNA is TGTGCCAGCAGCCCGGGACTAGCGGGGCAAGAGACCCAGTACTTC. This gives the protein CASSPGLAGQETQYF.

This clone was counted between two and nine times. This chain joins TRBV5-1 and TRBJ2-1; D possibly corresponds to TRBD2 (6 bases). Looked up from germline, CDR1 is SGHRS and CDR2 is YFSETQ. The CDR3 sequence is 17 residues long. With 4 bases removed from V and 0 bases from J, the gap between germline ends came to 17 bases. The DNA for the CDR3 is TGCGCCAGCAGCCTCTTCCTTGGCGGGGCCTCCTACAATGAGCAGTTCTTC. It codes for CASSLFLGGASYNEQFF.